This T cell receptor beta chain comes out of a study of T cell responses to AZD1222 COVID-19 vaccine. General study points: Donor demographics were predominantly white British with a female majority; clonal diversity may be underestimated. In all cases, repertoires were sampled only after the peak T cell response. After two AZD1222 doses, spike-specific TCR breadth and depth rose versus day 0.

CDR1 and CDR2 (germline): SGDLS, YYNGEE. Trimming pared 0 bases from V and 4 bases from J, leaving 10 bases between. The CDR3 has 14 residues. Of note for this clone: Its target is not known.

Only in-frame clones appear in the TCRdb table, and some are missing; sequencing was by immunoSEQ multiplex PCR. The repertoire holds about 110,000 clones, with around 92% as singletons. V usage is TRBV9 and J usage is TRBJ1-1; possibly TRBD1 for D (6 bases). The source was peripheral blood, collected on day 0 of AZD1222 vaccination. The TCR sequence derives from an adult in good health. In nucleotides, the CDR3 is TGTGCCAGCAGCGTAGACATCAGGGGCACTGAAGCTTTCTTT. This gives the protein CASSVDIRGTEAFF.